This T cell receptor beta chain comes out of a study of follicular helper T cells after annual influenza vaccination (dated by TCRdb to about 2017). A note on the overall study: After each seasonal influenza vaccination, blood samples were collected on days 0, 7 and 28. To study recall of cTfh clones, some subjects were followed through successive annual vaccinations in the 2013-2014, 2014-2015 and 2015-2016 seasons. One week after vaccination, a second recruited cohort of more than nine subjects (Table S1) displayed a similar ICOS+CD38+ cTfh response. Multi-year samples were obtained from about 6 subjects, with two vaccination seasons covered for four subjects and three seasons covered for two subjects. Samples from 2013-2014 were cryopreserved, whereas samples from about 2015 were processed immediately after collection.

The CDR3 covers 15 residues, taking in both the cysteine and the phenylalanine. Kept here is only the CDR3 DNA, which spans 45 bases and is read in frame from base 1. Relative to germline, V is 1 base shorter and J is 0 bases shorter, with 7 bases between their ends. For CDR1 and CDR2, the germline V gene lists SGDLS and YYNGEE. Study-wide findings and limitations: ICOS+CD38+ cTfh clonality correlated with the frequency of that population, and its change correlated with the change in circulating plasmablast frequency. Day 7 ICOS+CD38+ clones were most often found later in ICOS-CD38- cTfh, suggesting that subset may serve as a memory reservoir. With successive annual vaccinations, a recurrent oligoclonal ICOS+CD38+ cTfh response was recalled, and this response contained tetramer and AIM influenza-specific clonotypes. Rare clonotypes could not be sampled because productive TCRB sequences were recovered from only roughly 8.5-22% of the analyzed cells.

Library generation was performed with the immunoSEQ multiplex PCR assay. Adaptive Biotechnologies handled the TCRB amplification, library preparation, sequencing and preliminary bioinformatics at Survey level resolution. TCRB sequencing used multiplex PCR amplification of genomic DNA from sorted cTfh populations. The original methods were these. Clonality was calculated in R as 1 minus normalized Shannon entropy, and the Gini index was calculated with the R package ineq. The overlap score was defined as the summed counts of shared sequences divided by the total counts of all sequences in both compared samples. Significance of shared clonotypes was assessed by Fisher's exact test, with a theoretical repertoire of 10^7 TCRB sequences assumed. Sourced from immuneACCESS, this table was stored by TCRdb with only in-frame sequences that have V and J called. A share of the clones is absent; for the studies checked, an unresolved V gene accounts for under half, and the remainder has no known explanation. V and J calls and clone size follow that table, whereas D and trimming were derived from the DNA. A total of more than 7,500 clones appear in this sample, about 80% of them only once. Jointly, the top ten make up approximately 2.8% of the sample.

This clone was recorded only once. This receptor's antigen is unknown. Per-base qualities were not stored, and no clone one base away is much larger. Reading the label with the study, this specimen's time point is: 2014-2015 season, pre-vaccination. Adults received seasonal inactivated influenza vaccine (Fluvarix), and TCRB sequencing tracked sorted blood CD4 subsets before and after vaccination. Subjects were considered eligible if community-dwelling and if influenza vaccine had not been received in the prior 6 months. Reasons for exclusion included contraindications to influenza vaccine, substance abuse, HIV/AIDS, active malignancy, immunomodulatory medication, and active illness such as respiratory infection. At each time point, somewhere between about 40 and 110 mL of blood was taken. Non-naive CD4+CXCR5+PD-1+ cells were defined as circulating Tfh and were sorted into ICOS+CD38+ and ICOS-CD38- fractions. Ficoll-Paque PLUS or SepMate separation was used to isolate PBMC. Before DNA was extracted, the cell subsets were sorted from PBMC using a BD FACS Aria.

Recombination joined TRBV9 with TRBJ2-2, with no confident D gene call. The receptor was derived from an adult who received the influenza vaccine. Sequenced here: CXCR5+ CD38- circulating T follicular helper cells from blood, sampled on the day of influenza vaccination. This specimen's cell subset or site label, per the study, means: circulating Tfh, non-naive CD4+CXCR5+PD-1+ (ICOS+CD38+ or ICOS-CD38-). The base sequence is TGTGCCAGCAGCGTAACTAACACGAACACCGGGGAGCTGTTTTTT. It translates as CASSVTNTNTGELFF.